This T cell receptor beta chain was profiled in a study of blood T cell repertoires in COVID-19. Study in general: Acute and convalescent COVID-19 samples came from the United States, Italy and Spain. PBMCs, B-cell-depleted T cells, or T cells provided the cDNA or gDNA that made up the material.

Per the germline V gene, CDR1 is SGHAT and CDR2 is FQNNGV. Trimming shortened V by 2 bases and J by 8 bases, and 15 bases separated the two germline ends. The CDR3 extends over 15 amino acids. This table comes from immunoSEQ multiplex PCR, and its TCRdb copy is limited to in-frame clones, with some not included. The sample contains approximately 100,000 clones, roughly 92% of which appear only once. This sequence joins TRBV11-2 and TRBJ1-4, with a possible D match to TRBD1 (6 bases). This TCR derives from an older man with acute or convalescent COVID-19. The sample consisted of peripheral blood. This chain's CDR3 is CASSLTGGSWEKLFF. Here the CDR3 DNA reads TGTGCCAGCAGCTTAACGGGGGGCAGTTGGGAAAAACTGTTTTTT.